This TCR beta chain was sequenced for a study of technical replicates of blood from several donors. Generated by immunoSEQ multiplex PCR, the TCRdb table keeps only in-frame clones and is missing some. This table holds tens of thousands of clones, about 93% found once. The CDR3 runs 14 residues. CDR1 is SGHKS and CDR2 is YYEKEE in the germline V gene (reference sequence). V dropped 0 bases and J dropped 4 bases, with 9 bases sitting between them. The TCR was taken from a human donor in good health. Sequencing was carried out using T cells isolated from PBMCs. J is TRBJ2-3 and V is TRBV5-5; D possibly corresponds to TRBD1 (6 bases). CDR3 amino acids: CASSLEGVSDTQYF. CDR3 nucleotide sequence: TGTGCCAGCAGCTTGGAGGGGGTTTCAGATACGCAGTATTTT.